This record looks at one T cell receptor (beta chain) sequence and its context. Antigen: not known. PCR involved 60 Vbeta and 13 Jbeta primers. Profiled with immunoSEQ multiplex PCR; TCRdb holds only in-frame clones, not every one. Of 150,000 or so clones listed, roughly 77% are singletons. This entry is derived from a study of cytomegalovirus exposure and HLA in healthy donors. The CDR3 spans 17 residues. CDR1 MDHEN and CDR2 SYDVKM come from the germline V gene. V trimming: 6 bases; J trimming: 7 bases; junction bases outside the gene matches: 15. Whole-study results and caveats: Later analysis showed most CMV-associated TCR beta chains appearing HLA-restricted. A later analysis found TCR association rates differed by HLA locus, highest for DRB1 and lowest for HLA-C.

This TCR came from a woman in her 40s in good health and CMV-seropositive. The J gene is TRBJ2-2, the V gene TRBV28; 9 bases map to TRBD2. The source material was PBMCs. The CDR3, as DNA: TGTGCCAGCAGCCGGTCTGGGGCGGGAGGGCCCAACGGGGAGCTGTTTTTT. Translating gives CASSRSGAGGPNGELFF. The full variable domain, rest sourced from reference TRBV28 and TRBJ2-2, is DVKVTQSSRYLVKRTGEKVFLECVQDMDHENMFWYRQDPGLGLRLIYFSYDVKMKEKGDIPEGYSVSREKKERFSLILESASTNQTSMYLCASSRSGAGGPNGELFFGEGSRLTVL.